The present entry profiles one T cell receptor beta chain with its context. The table came from immunoSEQ multiplex PCR; TCRdb's copy has only in-frame clones and leaves some out. The repertoire holds 390,000 or so clones, with almost 90% as singletons. Trimming cost V 4 bases and J 0 bases; bases outside gene matches: 4. Germline CDR1 is LGHNA and CDR2 is YSLEER. The CDR3 consists of 15 residues. The sample is drawn from a study of blood T cell repertoires in COVID-19. Input material: peripheral blood. The sequence was obtained from a man between 18 and 35 years old with active or convalescent COVID-19. The chain carries TRBV4-3 and TRBJ2-3, with TRBD2 identical over 7 bases. CDR3 loop: CASSPGGTSTDTQYF. The CDR3 coding sequence is TGCGCCAGCAGCCCCGGGGGGACCAGCACAGATACGCAGTATTTT.